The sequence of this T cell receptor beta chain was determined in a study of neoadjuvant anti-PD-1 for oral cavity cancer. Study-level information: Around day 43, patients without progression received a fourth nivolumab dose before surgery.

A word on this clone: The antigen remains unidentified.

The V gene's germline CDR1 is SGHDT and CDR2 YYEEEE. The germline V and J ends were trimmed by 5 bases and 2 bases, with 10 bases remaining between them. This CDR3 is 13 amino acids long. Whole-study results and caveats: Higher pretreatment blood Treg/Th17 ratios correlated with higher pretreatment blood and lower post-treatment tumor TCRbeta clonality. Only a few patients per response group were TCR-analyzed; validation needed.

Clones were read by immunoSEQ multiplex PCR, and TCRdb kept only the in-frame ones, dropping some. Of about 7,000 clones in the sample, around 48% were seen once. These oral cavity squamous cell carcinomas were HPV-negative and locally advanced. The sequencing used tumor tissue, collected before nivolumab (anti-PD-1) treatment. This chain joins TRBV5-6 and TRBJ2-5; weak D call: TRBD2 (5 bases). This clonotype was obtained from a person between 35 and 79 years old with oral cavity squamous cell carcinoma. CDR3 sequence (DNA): TGTGCCAGCAGGGTGGGAGTTCAAGAGACCCAGTACTTC. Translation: CASRVGVQETQYF.